The rows below give T cell receptor beta chains drawn from one sample of a study of T cells in Graves' hyperthyroidism and ophthalmopathy. One entry per CDR3 protein, called by TCRdb with MiXCR from the multiplex PCR reads. There are 450,000 to 650,000 distinct CDR3 sequences in the sample; approximately 14% occur only once, and more than 6% lies in the top ten. Sequenced material: blood. The source of these receptors is a woman under 30 with Graves' ophthalmopathy. The CDR3 runs from the conserved cysteine through the conserved F or W. The D gene is left open where the match is weak. Clone size is stated in some rows and not others, as once, few, many or a class when expanded.

D gene	CDR3 length	J gene	V gene	clone size	CDR3 DNA	CDR3 protein
-	15	TRBJ1-3	TRBV2	few	TGTGCCAGCAGTGAAGAGCGGACCTCTGGAAACACCATATATTTT	CASSEERTSGNTIYF
TRBD1	15	TRBJ2-7	TRBV6-1	many	TGTGCCAGCAGACAAGGGACAGGGGGCTCCTACGAGCAGTACTTC	CASRQGTGGSYEQYF
-	11	TRBJ2-3	TRBV20-1	-	TGCAGTGCCCTTAGGTCAGATAGGCAGTATTTT	CSALRSDRQYF
-	12	TRBJ2-7	TRBV20-1	many	TGCAGTGCTAAGGGGAACCCCTACGAGCAGTACTTC	CSAKGNPYEQYF
-	12	TRBJ1-2	TRBV11-1	many	TGTGCCAGCAGCAGTGACAGCTATGGCTACACCTTC	CASSSDSYGYTF
-	15	TRBJ2-3	TRBV7-2	few	TGTGCCAGCAGCTTAGTTGGGCAAATTGAGGAAACGCAGTATTTT	CASSLVGQIEETQYF
TRBD2	15	TRBJ2-7	TRBV27	many	TGTGCCAGCAGTGCCGGGACTAGCGGCGGTCTCGAGCAGTACTTC	CASSAGTSGGLEQYF
TRBD1	16	TRBJ1-1	TRBV5-8	many	TGTGCCAGCAGCTTGACTTACGGACAGGGGAACACTGAAGCTTTCTTT	CASSLTYGQGNTEAFF
TRBD2	11	TRBJ2-1	TRBV3-1	many	TGTGCCAGCAGCGAAGAGGGACTATCGTTCTTC	CASSEEGLSFF
-	13	TRBJ2-7	TRBV2	-	TGTGCCAGCATCACGACTACCGGTGGCGAGCAGTACTTC	CASITTTGGEQYF
TRBD1	14	TRBJ2-1	TRBV4-1	few	TGCGCCAGCAGCCGGGACAGGGGGCTCAATGAGCAGTTCTTC	CASSRDRGLNEQFF
TRBD1	17	TRBJ2-2	TRBV18	-	TGTGCCAGCTCACCCCTCCCGACAGGGCAGAACACCGGGGAGCTGTTTTTT	CASSPLPTGQNTGELFF
TRBD1	14	TRBJ1-5	TRBV2	many	TGTGCCAGCAGGAGACAGGGGACCAATCAGCCCCAGCATTTT	CASRRQGTNQPQHF